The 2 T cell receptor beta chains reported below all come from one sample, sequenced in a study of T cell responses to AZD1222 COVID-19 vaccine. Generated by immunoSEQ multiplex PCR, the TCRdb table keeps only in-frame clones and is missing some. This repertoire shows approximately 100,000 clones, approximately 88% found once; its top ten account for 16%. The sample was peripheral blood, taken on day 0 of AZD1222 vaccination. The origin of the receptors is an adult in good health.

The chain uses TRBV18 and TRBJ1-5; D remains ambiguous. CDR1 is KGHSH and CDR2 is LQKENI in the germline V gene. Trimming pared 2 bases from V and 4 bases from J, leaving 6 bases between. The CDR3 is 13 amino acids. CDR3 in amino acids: CASSPGENQPQHF. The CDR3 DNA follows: TGTGCCAGCTCACCAGGGGAGAATCAGCCCCAGCATTTT.

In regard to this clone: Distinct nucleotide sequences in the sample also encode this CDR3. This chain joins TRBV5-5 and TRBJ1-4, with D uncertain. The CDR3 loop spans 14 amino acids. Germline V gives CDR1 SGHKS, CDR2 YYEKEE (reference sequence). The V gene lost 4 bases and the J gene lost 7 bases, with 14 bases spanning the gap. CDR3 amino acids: CASSLGGLGEKLFF. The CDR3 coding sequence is TGTGCCAGCAGCCTAGGAGGGCTTGGTGAAAAACTGTTTTTT.